One and the same sample provided the 24 T cell receptor beta chains below, sequenced in a study of T cell responses to AZD1222 COVID-19 vaccine. Data came from immunoSEQ multiplex PCR; TCRdb stores just in-frame clones and leaves some out. This sample carries 75,000 to 100,000 clones, almost 90% of them seen once, and the ten largest clones take approximately 30%. The sequencing used peripheral blood, collected on day 0 of AZD1222 vaccination. The receptors were gathered from an adult in good health.

V is TRBV6-1 and J is TRBJ2-3; D gene ambiguous. The CDR3 extends over 15 amino acids. V gave up 1 base and J gave up 4 bases, with 12 bases separating them. Per germline, CDR1 MNHNS and CDR2 SASEGT. CDR3 amino acids: CASSEGKDGADTQYF. The DNA of the CDR3 is TGTGCCAGCAGTGAAGGAAAGGATGGGGCAGATACGCAGTATTTT.

This clone is a singleton in its sample. The rearrangement uses TRBV6-5 and TRBJ2-7; D is possibly TRBD1 (5 bases). The CDR3 is made up of 12 amino acids. V shed 2 bases and J shed 6 bases, with 8 bases lying between them. The V gene's germline CDR1 is MNHEY and CDR2 SVGAGI. CDR3 amino acids: CASSYGASEQYF. CDR3 nucleotide sequence: TGTGCCAGCAGTTACGGGGCTTCCGAGCAGTACTTC.

The chain joins TRBV7-2 to TRBJ1-2, with D hard to call. The germline V gene has CDR1 SGHTA and CDR2 FQGNSA. V was cut by 2 bases and J by 5 bases, with 9 bases left in between. The CDR3 is made up of 13 amino acids. CDR3 sequence (DNA): TGTGCCAGCAGCTTATACACAGATTATGGCTACACCTTC. Translation gives CASSLYTDYGYTF.

V is TRBV6-2 or TRBV6-3 and J is TRBJ2-4; the match to TRBD1 covers 11 bases. The CDR3 covers 17 residues. V shed 2 bases, J shed 8 bases, and the junction held 11 bases outside the gene matches. Germline values: CDR1 MNHEY, CDR2 SVGEGT. In nucleotides, the CDR3 is TGTGCCAGCAGTTACCGCCCGATGGGGGGACAGGGGGACATTCAGTACTTC. It codes for CASSYRPMGGQGDIQYF.

The J gene is TRBJ2-1, the V gene TRBV13, with 9 nucleotides matching TRBD1. The germline CDR1 and CDR2 sequences are PRHDT and FYEKMQ (reference sequence). Unmatched junction bases numbered 19, after V lost 10 bases and J lost 6 bases. The CDR3 covers 17 residues. Here the CDR3 reads CAIILGLGTGIINEQFF. CDR3 nucleotide sequence: TGTGCCATCATCTTAGGCCTTGGGACAGGGATCATCAATGAGCAGTTCTTC.

The genes are TRBV12-3 or TRBV12-4 and TRBJ1-1; D uncertain. CDR3 length equals 13 residues. Trimming took 10 bases from V and 1 from J, leaving 13 bases between them. This chain's CDR3 is CATSNTANTEAFF. CDR3 in DNA: TGTGCCACCTCCAACACGGCGAACACTGAAGCTTTCTTT.

The rearrangement joins TRBV5-1 to TRBJ2-1; D remains ambiguous. The CDR3 runs to 15 residues. The V gene lost 4 bases and the J gene lost 8 bases, with 19 bases spanning the gap. Germline V lookup: CDR1 SGHRS, CDR2 YFSETQ. The CDR3 nucleotides are TGCGCCAGCAGCCCAAGGACGGTAGGAAGCTATGAGCAGTTCTTC. Residues: CASSPRTVGSYEQFF.

The V and J genes are TRBV3-1 (or the pseudogene TRBV3-2) and TRBJ1-1, with 10 bases fitting TRBD1. The germline CDR1 and CDR2 sequences are LGHDT and YNNKEL (reference sequence). CDR3 length: 18 residues. Losses at the gene ends were 0 bases for V and 1 base for J; bases not matched to a gene: 8. CDR3 residues: CASSQDFRDRGQNTEAFF. The CDR3, as DNA: TGTGCCAGCAGCCAAGACTTTCGGGACAGGGGACAGAACACTGAAGCTTTCTTT.

The chain joins TRBV11-3 to TRBJ2-7, with D unclear. Germline values: CDR1 SGHNT, CDR2 YENEEA. V lost 1 base and J lost 6, with 13 bases in between. The CDR3 contains 14 residues. In DNA form, the CDR3 reads TGTGCCAGCAGCTTAGCGGCAGGTTCGTCCGAGCAGTACTTC. Protein: CASSLAAGSSEQYF.

The rearrangement links TRBV6-6 to TRBJ1-3, with D possibly matching TRBD1 (5 bases). Germline CDR1 is MNHNY and CDR2 is SVGAGI (reference sequence). This CDR3 is 15 amino acids long. V lost 2 bases to trimming and J lost 4 bases, with 12 bases between them. In nucleotides, the CDR3 is TGTGCCAGCAGTTACCTCACGCAGGGAGGAAACACCATATATTTT. It specifies CASSYLTQGGNTIYF.

The chain is built from TRBV7-2 and TRBJ2-7, with D perhaps TRBD2 (6 bases). Germline CDR1 is SGHTA and CDR2 is FQGNSA. The V gene lost 2 bases and the J gene lost 2 bases, with 10 bases spanning the gap. The CDR3 spans 14 residues. This CDR3 reads CASSLRRATYEQYF. Written as DNA, the CDR3 is TGTGCCAGCAGCTTACGGAGGGCCACCTACGAGCAGTACTTC.

This sequence joins TRBV11-2 and TRBJ1-1, with D tentatively TRBD1 (5 bases). The V gene's germline CDR1 is SGHAT and CDR2 FQNNGV. V shed 4 bases and J shed 0 bases, with 15 bases lying between them. The CDR3 loop spans 16 amino acids. Here the CDR3 reads CASSSPSGVMNTEAFF. The CDR3, as DNA: TGTGCCAGCAGCTCCCCGTCGGGGGTGATGAACACTGAAGCTTTCTTT.

V and J are TRBV6-5 and TRBJ2-7; weak D call: TRBD1 (5 bases). The CDR3 runs 14 residues. The germline CDR1 and CDR2 sequences are MNHEY and SVGAGI. Trimming cost V 7 bases and J 5 bases, with 18 bases left between them. CDR3: CASTRGRAKDEQYF. CDR3 sequence (DNA): TGTGCCAGCACTAGGGGCAGGGCGAAAGACGAGCAGTACTTC.

The V and J genes are TRBV27 and TRBJ2-7, with 11 bases that match TRBD1. J was trimmed by 4 bases and V by 5 bases; bases with no gene match: 7. This CDR3 is 15 amino acids long. Germline V gives CDR1 MNHEY, CDR2 SMNVEV (reference sequence). The CDR3 loop reads CASSLTGTGGYEQYF. The CDR3 coding sequence is TGTGCCAGCAGTCTTACCGGGACAGGGGGATACGAGCAGTACTTC.

This clone occurred once. The chain has TRBV27 and TRBJ2-7; D might be TRBD2 (5 bases). The CDR3 length is 13 residues. The ends were cut back, 2 bases at V and 6 bases at J, with 11 bases in the middle. Looked up from germline, CDR1 is MNHEY and CDR2 is SMNVEV (reference sequence). CDR3 nucleotides: TGTGCCAGCAGTTTAAGAACCGCGGGCGAGCAGTACTTC. It yields the protein CASSLRTAGEQYF.

The chain employs TRBV19 and TRBJ2-7; TRBD1 aligns across 7 bases. V was clipped by 7 bases and J by 6 bases; unmatched bases: 6. The germline V gene has CDR1 LNHDA and CDR2 SQIVND (reference sequence). This CDR3 comprises 12 residues. The CDR3 reads CASNHRGGEQYF. The DNA of the CDR3 is TGTGCCAGTAACCACAGGGGCGGCGAGCAGTACTTC.

J is TRBJ2-7 and V is TRBV7-9; D not resolved. This CDR3 has 8 residues. From germline, CDR1 is SEHNR and CDR2 FQNEAQ (reference sequence). V lost 7 bases, J lost 6 bases, and 1 base lay in between. Here the CDR3 DNA reads TGTGCCAGCACCGAGCAGTACTTC. Translating it yields CASTEQYF. Based on the CDR3 plus reference TRBV7-9 and TRBJ2-7, the full variable domain is DTGVSQNPRHKITKRGQNVTFRCDPISEHNRLYWYRQTLGQGPEFLTYFQNEAQLEKSRLLSDRFSAERPKGSFSTLEIQRTEQGDSAMYLCASTEQYFGPGTRLTVT.

The rearrangement joins TRBV5-4 to TRBJ2-3; tentatively, D is TRBD2 (6 bases). CDR1 and CDR2 (germline): SGHNT, YYREEE (reference sequence). The V and J ends lost 3 bases and 4 bases respectively, with 12 bases between them. This CDR3 has 14 amino acids. The CDR3 sequence: CASSSPRRADTQYF. The CDR3, as DNA: TGTGCCAGCAGCTCACCCCGGAGGGCAGATACGCAGTATTTT.

This rearrangement joins TRBV5-1 to TRBJ2-2, with D unresolved. The CDR3 covers 16 residues. The germline gives CDR1 SGHRS, CDR2 YFSETQ. The V gene lost 4 bases and the J gene lost 0 bases, with 13 bases spanning the gap. In DNA, the CDR3 is TGCGCCAGCAGCCCTTCGGGCAGCGCGAACACCGGGGAGCTGTTTTTT. Amino acid sequence: CASSPSGSANTGELFF.

Only a few counts were recorded for this clone. The chain uses TRBV12-3 or TRBV12-4 and TRBJ2-5; 8 bases match TRBD2. The CDR3 consists of 13 residues. Losses at the gene ends were 6 bases for V and 2 bases for J; bases not matched to a gene: 2. CDR3 in DNA: TGTGCCAGCAGGTCTAGCGGGCAAGAGACCCAGTACTTC. Translation: CASRSSGQETQYF.

This clone is a singleton in its sample. This rearrangement joins TRBV9 to TRBJ1-2; D possibly corresponds to TRBD1 (6 bases). The CDR3 is made up of 14 amino acids. Deletions cut 0 bases from V and 2 bases from J, with 8 bases between. Germline V lookup: CDR1 SGDLS, CDR2 YYNGEE. CDR3 DNA: TGTGCCAGCAGCGTAGACCAGGGGAACTATGGCTACACCTTC. As protein: CASSVDQGNYGYTF.

The chain is built from TRBV27 and TRBJ1-1, with D perhaps TRBD1 (6 bases). Per the germline V gene, CDR1 is MNHEY and CDR2 is SMNVEV (reference sequence). Trimming took 6 bases from V and 0 from J, leaving 11 bases between them. The CDR3 is made up of 14 amino acids. In nucleotides, the CDR3 is TGTGCCAGCAGGAGGACAGAGATGAACACTGAAGCTTTCTTT. This gives the protein CASRRTEMNTEAFF.

This chain joins TRBV12-3 or TRBV12-4 and TRBJ2-7; D possibly uses TRBD1 or TRBD2 (5 bases each). This CDR3 region has 12 residues. With 1 base removed from V and 11 bases from J, the gap between germline ends came to 12 bases. The CDR3 DNA follows: TGTGCCAGCAGTTTAGGGTCAGGGAGTGAGTACTTC. Residues: CASSLGSGSEYF.

The CDR3: CATSRPGEGIRYGYTF. CDR3 coding DNA: TGTGCCACCAGCAGACCAGGAGAAGGGATTAGGTATGGCTACACCTTC. V and J are TRBV15 and TRBJ1-2; D not certain. CDR3 length: 16 residues. The V end lost 2 bases, the J end lost 5 bases, and 18 bases lay between the germline ends. The V gene's germline CDR1 is LNHNV and CDR2 YYDKDF (reference sequence).